A single sample is the source of the 21 T cell receptor beta chains below, sequenced in a study of OX40 agonist ivuxolimab in advanced cancers. Libraries were prepared by immunoSEQ multiplex PCR; TCRdb keeps only in-frame clonotypes and omits some of them. The sample has roughly 74,000 clones, 87% seen once. Sequenced here: CD4+ or CD8+ T cells sorted from blood, sampled in a trial of the OX40 agonist ivuxolimab. These receptors all come from an adult with an advanced solid tumor such as melanoma, head and neck, liver or kidney cancer.

The rearrangement links TRBV5-8 to TRBJ1-2, with a tentative D call TRBD1 (5 bases). Trimming cost V 5 bases and J 7 bases, with 21 bases left between them. This CDR3 region has 15 residues. Germline loops: CDR1 SGHTS, CDR2 YDEGEE. The CDR3 spells CASRRLITGTAGYTF. The CDR3 DNA reads TGTGCCAGCAGACGTTTGATAACGGGGACCGCTGGCTACACCTTC.

The chain couples TRBV5-4 to TRBJ2-3; D is uncertain. The germline V and J ends were trimmed by 3 bases and 0 bases, with 14 bases remaining between them. This CDR3 comprises 16 residues. Germline V CDR1 and CDR2: SGHNT, YYREEE (reference sequence). In DNA form, the CDR3 reads TGTGCCAGCAGCTCCCGACTTGAAGCTAGCACAGATACGCAGTATTTT. Amino acids: CASSSRLEASTDTQYF.

This clone was seen once. The gene calls are TRBV19 and TRBJ2-1, with TRBD1 matching 8 bases. The V gene end was trimmed by 6 bases and the J gene end by 0 bases; junction bases not matched to a gene: 4. Germline CDR1 LNHDA, CDR2 SQIVND (reference sequence). The CDR3 consists of 15 residues. For the CDR3, the DNA is TGTGCCAGTAGGCACAGGGGGAGCTCCTACAATGAGCAGTTCTTC. It encodes CASRHRGSSYNEQFF.

This clone was counted once. This chain links TRBV30 with TRBJ1-2; D remains ambiguous. CDR3 length equals 15 residues. V gave up 0 bases and J gave up 2 bases, with 13 bases separating them. Germline-derived CDR1 and CDR2 are GTSNPN and SVGIG (reference sequence). DNA of the CDR3: TGTGCCTGGAGTGTCCCGGGAGGAGGGAACTATGGCTACACCTTC. Its protein is CAWSVPGGGNYGYTF.

The V and J genes are TRBV7-2 and TRBJ2-2, with D uncertain. The CDR3 loop spans 16 amino acids. CDR1 and CDR2 from the germline V gene are SGHTA and FQGNSA. V was clipped by 2 bases and J by 3 bases, with 13 bases between them. For the CDR3, the DNA is TGTGCCAGCAGCTTATTAGGGATGGGGTACACCGGGGAGCTGTTTTTT. As protein: CASSLLGMGYTGELFF.

The chain uses TRBV21-1 and TRBJ1-1; the DNA was not used to check the table's D call, TRBD1. TRBV21-1 is a known pseudogene. The CDR3 is 13 residues long. The chain's CDR3 is CASSKQVDSEAFF. The CDR3 region has the DNA TGTGCCAGCAGCAAACAGGTTGATTCTGAAGCTTTCTTT.

This clone was observed once. The rearrangement uses TRBV19 and TRBJ2-7; 9 bases align to TRBD2. V gave up 5 bases and J gave up 4 bases; unmatched junction bases: 6. Germline CDR1 is LNHDA and CDR2 is SQIVND (reference sequence). The CDR3 totals 14 residues. CDR3 sequence: CASSARGRGYEQYF. CDR3 DNA sequence: TGTGCCAGTAGTGCCCGCGGGAGGGGGTACGAGCAGTACTTC.

The V call is TRBV19, the J call TRBJ1-1; 8 nucleotides agree with TRBD1. This CDR3 contains 17 residues. The germline gives CDR1 LNHDA, CDR2 SQIVND (reference sequence). The V gene end was trimmed by 0 bases and the J gene end by 1 base; junction bases not matched to a gene: 7. CDR3 DNA sequence: TGTGCCAGTAGTATAGATCGACAGGGGTTTGGGAACACTGAAGCTTTCTTT. This encodes CASSIDRQGFGNTEAFF.

The chain uses TRBV29-1 and TRBJ1-5; no reliable D call. Germline V gene lookup returns CDR1 SQVTM and CDR2 ANQGSEA. The CDR3 contains 13 residues. Trimming pared 2 bases from V and 1 base from J, leaving 6 bases between. The CDR3 nucleotides read TGCAGCGTTGAATTCGGCAGCAATCAGCCCCAGCATTTT. This encodes CSVEFGSNQPQHF.

The chain is built from TRBV20-1 and TRBJ2-3; D is perhaps TRBD2 (5 bases). The CDR3 sequence is 11 residues long. Germline CDR1 is DFQATT and CDR2 is SNEGSKA (reference sequence). The DNA of the CDR3 is TGCCGAGTCGGGGTCACAGATACGCAGTATTTT. It specifies CRVGVTDTQYF.

This clone was recorded only once. The chain couples TRBV7-3 to TRBJ2-6, with 11 bases that match TRBD1. V lost 0 bases to trimming and J lost 0 bases; unmatched junction nucleotides: 4. Germline CDR1 SGHTA, CDR2 FQGTGA. The CDR3 is 19 residues long. As DNA, the CDR3 is TGTGCCAGCAGCTTAACCATAGGACAGGGGGCCTCTGGGGCCAACGTCCTGACTTTC. Its protein product is CASSLTIGQGASGANVLTF. Supplemented by reference TRBV7-3 and TRBJ2-6, the full variable domain reads GAGVSQTPSNKVTEKGKYVELRCDPISGHTALYWYRQSLGQGPEFLIYFQGTGAADDSGLPNDRFFAVRPEGSVSTLKIQRTERGDSAVYLCASSLTIGQGASGANVLTFGAGSRLTVL.

This chain uses TRBV5-8 with TRBJ1-2; 7 bases line up with TRBD1. CDR1 is SGHTS and CDR2 is YDEGEE in the germline V gene. Unmatched junction bases numbered 4, after V lost 2 bases and J lost 3 bases. The CDR3 is made up of 14 amino acids. The CDR3 sequence: CASSLGQDYYGYTF. CDR3 nucleotide sequence: TGTGCCAGCAGCTTAGGACAGGACTACTATGGCTACACCTTC.

CDR3: CASSEPLLQLFF. CDR3 in DNA: TGTGCCAGCAGTGAACCCCTCCTCCAACTGTTTTTT. The chain combines TRBV6-1 with TRBJ1-4; D remains unclear. Germline values: CDR1 MNHNS, CDR2 SASEGT. Deletions cut 2 bases from V and 12 bases from J, with 10 bases between. This CDR3 contains 12 residues.

V gene TRBV6-5 combines with J gene TRBJ2-3, with a possible D match to TRBD2 (6 bases). The CDR3 is 14 residues long. Germline V lookup: CDR1 MNHEY, CDR2 SVGAGI. V gave up 7 bases and J gave up 2 bases, with 13 bases separating them. The DNA for the CDR3 is TGTGCCAGCAAGGGCGGGGTCAACACAGATACGCAGTATTTT. Translated: CASKGGVNTDTQYF.

The gene calls are TRBV19 and TRBJ1-1; TRBD1 might be the D (6 bases). Germline V gene data show CDR1 as LNHDA and CDR2 as SQIVND (reference sequence). The CDR3 length is 18 residues. With 2 bases removed from V and 1 base from J, the gap between germline ends came to 20 bases. The CDR3 sequence is CASSIRGRVTGKNTEAFF. CDR3 nucleotide sequence: TGTGCCAGTAGTATAAGGGGGAGAGTTACGGGGAAGAACACTGAAGCTTTCTTT.

Written as DNA, the CDR3 is TGTGCCAGCAGCTTAGATAACAGGGAGTCCGGAGAGCAGTACTTC. It translates to CASSLDNRESGEQYF. The V and J genes are TRBV7-2 and TRBJ2-7; D possibly corresponds to TRBD1 (6 bases). The CDR3 has 15 amino acids. Trimming stripped 1 base from V and 7 bases from J, with 17 bases between. Germline V gene lookup returns CDR1 SGHTA and CDR2 FQGNSA.

The chain carries TRBV11-2 and TRBJ2-5, with D possibly matching TRBD2 (6 bases). The V end was cut by 6 bases, the J end by 5 bases, with 13 bases between. CDR1 and CDR2 from the germline V gene are SGHAT and FQNNGV. CDR3 length equals 13 residues. In nucleotides, the CDR3 is TGTGCCAGCAGGTTTACTAGCTTGGAGACCCAGTACTTC. As protein: CASRFTSLETQYF. The full variable domain, its missing parts supplied by reference TRBV11-2 and TRBJ2-5, is EAGVAQSPRYKIIEKRQSVAFWCNPISGHATLYWYQQILGQGPKLLIQFQNNGVVDDSQLPKDRFSAERLKGVDSTLKIQPAKLEDSAVYLCASRFTSLETQYFGPGTRLLVL.

The chain recombines TRBV5-1 with TRBJ1-2; 10 bases map to TRBD1. This CDR3 contains 15 residues. In germline, CDR1 is SGHRS, CDR2 YFSETQ. The V segment lost 4 bases and the J segment 6 bases; nucleotides outside the gene matches: 9. In nucleotides, the CDR3 is TGCGCCAGCAGCACCCGGGGGACAGGGGTGGATGGCTACACCTTC. It specifies CASSTRGTGVDGYTF.

The V call is TRBV11-2, the J call TRBJ2-3, with 12 bases identical to TRBD2. The CDR3 sequence is 16 residues long. With 3 bases clipped from V and 6 bases from J, the junction kept 7 bases outside the gene matches. Looked up from germline, CDR1 is SGHAT and CDR2 is FQNNGV. CDR3: CASSLWLAGGHDTQYF. The CDR3 DNA reads as TGTGCCAGCAGCTTGTGGCTAGCGGGGGGGCACGATACGCAGTATTTT.

This clone came up once. V and J are TRBV19 and TRBJ2-5; the D gene is possibly TRBD1 (5 bases). V dropped 6 bases and J dropped 3 bases, with 11 bases sitting between them. The CDR3 is 13 residues long. Per the germline V gene, CDR1 is LNHDA and CDR2 is SQIVND (reference sequence). The CDR3 is CASRSTGEETQYF. CDR3 DNA sequence: TGTGCCAGTAGGAGCACAGGAGAAGAGACCCAGTACTTC.

The V call is TRBV7-3, the J call TRBJ2-1; D may be TRBD1 (6 bases). Germline values: CDR1 SGHTA, CDR2 FQGTGA. V shed 8 bases and J shed 4 bases, with 18 bases lying between them. This CDR3 contains 15 residues. The CDR3 DNA reads as TGTGCCAGCGCCCTAACAGGGCAGCTATACAATGAGCAGTTCTTC. Translated: CASALTGQLYNEQFF.